This TCR beta chain was captured by sequencing in a study of T cells after yellow fever vaccination (dated by TCRdb to the late 2010s). With respect to the entire study: The SMART-Seq v4 Ultra Low Input RNA kit was used to prepare libraries from fractions with low cell numbers. Two healthy male donors, one aged 18 to 29 and one aged 30 to 40 years, were included in the cohort. Blood was drawn at multiple timepoints before and after primary and secondary immunization, with bulk PBMC replicates and cell subsets isolated. To track T-cell clones before and after primary and booster YFV17D yellow fever vaccination, bulk TCR alpha and beta repertoires were sequenced longitudinally. Study-level results and caveats: After the booster, most of the clones that had expanded following primary vaccination were detected again (roughly 97% of CD4 and around 90% of CD8), which suggests that memory was broadly maintained. A small fraction of clonotypes appeared in both the CD4 and CD8 compartments, likely as a result of convergent recombination. The secondary T-cell response was found to be weaker but faster than the primary response, with a peak reached on day 5 rather than on day 15. Because only two donors were included in the study, the extent to which the findings can be generalized is limited. FACS-sorted repertoires could contain abundant contaminating clonotypes from the bulk population, so computational filtering was required.

Only a few counts were recorded for this clonotype. No qualities accompany the bases; no much larger clone lies one base away. TCR cDNA was synthesized by 5'RACE template switching, which introduced a universal primer site and unique molecular identifiers. Priming of cDNA synthesis was performed from both the TCR alpha and TCR beta constant segments. Library amplification used two PCR steps, and the second PCR step added sample barcodes and sequencing adapters. Sequencing of the libraries was done on either Illumina HiSeq 2500 (2x100 bp) or NovaSeq (2x150 bp). From the authors' description of their analysis: Demultiplexing of reads and collapsing into UMI consensus sequences were performed with MIGEC, and V(D)J alignment was carried out with MiXCR. Vaccine-responding clonotypes were defined with edgeR using replicate PBMC samples, requiring FDR below 0.01 and a log2 fold change above 5 up to day 15. Each bulk clonotype received a CD4 or CD8 identity based on whether the sequenced CD4 or CD8 repertoire contained that clonotype at higher abundance. Clonotypes enriched at least 10-fold in dextramer-positive over dextramer-negative fractions were defined as NS4B-specific, and CD4-biased clonotypes were excluded. TCRdb itself trimmed the public reads at Q25 with fastp, ran MiXCR and retained productive beta chains. Each entry merges the rows of one CDR3 protein and shows their most common DNA and genes. TCRdb, not the original authors, processed these V and J calls. Recorded for this sample are some 54,000 distinct CDR3 sequences; less than 8% of them occurred a single time. The ten largest clonotypes hold approximately 25% of the sample.

According to the study, the label for this sample's treatment or condition signals: live attenuated yellow fever vaccine strain. A standard Ficoll-Paque protocol was used to isolate PBMCs from peripheral blood. With anti-CD3 and anti-CD8 staining plus a dextramer loaded with the yellow fever NS4B epitope peptide, the researchers sorted epitope-specific CD8 T cells. TriZol was used to extract RNA from bulk PBMCs, from CD4 and CD8 fractions, and from dextramer-positive and dextramer-negative fractions. Its CDR3 holds 14 amino acids, cysteine through phenylalanine. The DNA shown is the 42-base CDR3, in frame from base 1. Trimming takes 4 bases off V and 7 bases off J; junction bases not matched to a gene: 5.

The material was CD8+ T cells not binding an NS4B(214-222) dextramer, sorted from PBMCs, obtained about 41 days after the first yellow fever vaccination. The sample's cell subset or site label is to be understood as: NS4B epitope dextramer-negative CD8 T cells. This receptor was obtained from a man younger than 35 who received the YFV17D yellow fever vaccine. The V gene is TRBV12-3 or TRBV12-4 and the J gene is TRBJ2-2; TRBD1 fits 8 bases in the junction. The DNA sequence is given as TGTGCCAGCAGTTGGACAGGGTTTGGCGGGGAGCTGTTTTTT. The translation is CASSWTGFGGELFF.